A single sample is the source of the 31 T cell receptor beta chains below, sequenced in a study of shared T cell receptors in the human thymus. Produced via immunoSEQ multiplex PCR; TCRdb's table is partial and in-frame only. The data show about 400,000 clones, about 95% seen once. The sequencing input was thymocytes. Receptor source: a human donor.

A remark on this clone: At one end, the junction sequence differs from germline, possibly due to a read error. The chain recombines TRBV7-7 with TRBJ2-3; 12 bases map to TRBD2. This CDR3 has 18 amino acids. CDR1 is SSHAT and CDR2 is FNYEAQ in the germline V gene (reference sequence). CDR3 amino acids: CASSPTSGRPTGTDTQYF. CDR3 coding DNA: TGTGCTAGCAGCCCTACTAGCGGGAGGCCCACAGGCACAGATACGCAGTATTTT.

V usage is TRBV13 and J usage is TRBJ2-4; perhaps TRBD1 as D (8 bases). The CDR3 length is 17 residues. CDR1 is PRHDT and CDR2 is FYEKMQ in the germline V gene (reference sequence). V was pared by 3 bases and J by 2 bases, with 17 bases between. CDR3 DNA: TGTGCCAGCAGCTTTAGCACAGGGGGAGGGCCCAAAAACATTCAGTACTTC. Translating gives CASSFSTGGGPKNIQYF.

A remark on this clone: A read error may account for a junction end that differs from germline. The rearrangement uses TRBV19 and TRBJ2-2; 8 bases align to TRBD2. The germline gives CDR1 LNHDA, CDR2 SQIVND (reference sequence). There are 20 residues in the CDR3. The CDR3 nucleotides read TGTGCCAGTAGTATAAACCCGGGACTAGTGGCGTTCGCGAACACCGGGAAGCTGTTTTTT. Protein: CASSINPGLVAFANTGKLFF.

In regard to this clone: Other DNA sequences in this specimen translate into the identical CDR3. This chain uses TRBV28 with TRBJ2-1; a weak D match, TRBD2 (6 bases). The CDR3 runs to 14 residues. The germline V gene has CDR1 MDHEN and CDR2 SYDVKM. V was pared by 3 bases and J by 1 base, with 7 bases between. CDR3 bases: TGTGCCAGCAGTTTCGGAGGGTCCTACAATGAGCAGTTCTTC. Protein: CASSFGGSYNEQFF.

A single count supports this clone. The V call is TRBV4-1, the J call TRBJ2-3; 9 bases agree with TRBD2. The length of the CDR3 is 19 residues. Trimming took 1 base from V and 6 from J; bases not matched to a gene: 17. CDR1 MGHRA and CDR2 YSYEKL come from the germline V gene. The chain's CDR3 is CASSQATRRVAGVSDTQYF. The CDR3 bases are TGCGCCAGCAGCCAAGCAACACGAAGAGTAGCGGGAGTTTCTGATACGCAGTATTTT.

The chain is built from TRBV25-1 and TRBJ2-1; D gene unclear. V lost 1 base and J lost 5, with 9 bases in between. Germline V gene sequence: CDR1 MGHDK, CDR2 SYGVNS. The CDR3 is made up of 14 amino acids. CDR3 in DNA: TGTGCCAGCAGTGAATCGATGGAGAACAATGAGCAGTTCTTC. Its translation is CASSESMENNEQFF.

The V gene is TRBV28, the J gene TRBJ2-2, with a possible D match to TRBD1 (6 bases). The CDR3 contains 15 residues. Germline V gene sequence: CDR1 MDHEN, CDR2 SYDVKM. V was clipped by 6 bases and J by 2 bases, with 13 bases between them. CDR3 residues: CASSLPDSNTGELFF. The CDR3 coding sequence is TGTGCCAGCAGCCTTCCGGACAGTAACACCGGGGAGCTGTTTTTT.

The CDR3 DNA sequence: TGTGCCAGCAGCCCACAGACGGCCAGCTCCTACGAGCAGTACTTC. Translation: CASSPQTASSYEQYF. This rearrangement joins TRBV14 to TRBJ2-7; D not resolved. CDR3 length: 15 amino acids. V gave up 4 bases and J gave up 0 bases, with 13 bases separating them. Germline assignment: CDR1 SGHDN and CDR2 FVKESK.

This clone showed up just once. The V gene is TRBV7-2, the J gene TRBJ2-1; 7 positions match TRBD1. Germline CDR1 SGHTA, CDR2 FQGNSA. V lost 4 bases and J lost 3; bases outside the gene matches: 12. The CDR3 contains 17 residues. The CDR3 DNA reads TGTGCCAGCAGCTGCCTCCGCCGGGACAGCCGCTACAATGAGCAGTTCTTC. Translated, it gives CASSCLRRDSRYNEQFF.

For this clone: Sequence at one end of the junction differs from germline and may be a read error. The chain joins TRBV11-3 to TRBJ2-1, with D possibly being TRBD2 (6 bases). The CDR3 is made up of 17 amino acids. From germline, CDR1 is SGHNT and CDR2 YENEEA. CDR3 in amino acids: CAGSLKSRGARGNEQFF. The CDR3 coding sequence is TGTGCCGGCAGCTTAAAGTCTAGAGGGGCACGGGGGAATGAGCAGTTCTTC.

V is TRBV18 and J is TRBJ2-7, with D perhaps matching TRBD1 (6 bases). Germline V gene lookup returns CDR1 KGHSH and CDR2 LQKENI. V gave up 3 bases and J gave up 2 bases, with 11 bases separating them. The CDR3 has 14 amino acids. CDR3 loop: CASSPWTEPYEQYF. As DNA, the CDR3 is TGTGCCAGCTCACCCTGGACAGAGCCCTACGAGCAGTACTTC.

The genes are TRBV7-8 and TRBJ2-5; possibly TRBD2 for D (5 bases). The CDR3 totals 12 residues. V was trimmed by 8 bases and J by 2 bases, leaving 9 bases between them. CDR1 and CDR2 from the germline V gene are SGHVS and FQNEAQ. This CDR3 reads CASFGLQETQYF. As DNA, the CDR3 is TGTGCCAGCTTTGGACTGCAAGAGACCCAGTACTTC.

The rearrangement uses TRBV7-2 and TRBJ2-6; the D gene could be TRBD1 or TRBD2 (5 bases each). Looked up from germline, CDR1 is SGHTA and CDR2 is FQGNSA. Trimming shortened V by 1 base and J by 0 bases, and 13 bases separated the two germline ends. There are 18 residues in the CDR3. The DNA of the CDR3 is TGTGCCAGCAGCTTAGTAGGGACGGCAAGCTCTGGGGCCAACGTCCTGACTTTC. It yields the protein CASSLVGTASSGANVLTF.

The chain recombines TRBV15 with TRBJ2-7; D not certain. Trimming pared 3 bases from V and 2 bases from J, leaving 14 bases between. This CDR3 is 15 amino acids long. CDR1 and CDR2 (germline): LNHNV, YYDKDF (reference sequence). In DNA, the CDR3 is TGTGCCACCAGCAGGGGATCTTTGGGTACCTACGAGCAGTACTTC. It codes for CATSRGSLGTYEQYF. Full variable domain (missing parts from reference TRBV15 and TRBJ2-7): DAMVIQNPRYQVTQFGKPVTLSCSQTLNHNVMYWYQQKSSQAPKLLFHYYDKDFNNEADTPDNFQSRRPNTSFCFLDIRSPGLGDTAMYLCATSRGSLGTYEQYFGPGTRLTVT.

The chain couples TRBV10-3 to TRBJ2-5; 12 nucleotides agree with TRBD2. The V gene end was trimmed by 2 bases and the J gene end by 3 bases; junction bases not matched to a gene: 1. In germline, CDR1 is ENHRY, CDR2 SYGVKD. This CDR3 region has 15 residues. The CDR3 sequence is CAISEGLAGKETQYF. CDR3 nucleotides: TGTGCCATCAGTGAGGGACTAGCGGGGAAAGAGACCCAGTACTTC.

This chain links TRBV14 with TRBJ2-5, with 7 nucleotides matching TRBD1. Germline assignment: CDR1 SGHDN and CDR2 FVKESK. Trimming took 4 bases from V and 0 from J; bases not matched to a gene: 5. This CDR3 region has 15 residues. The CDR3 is CASSPRDRHQETQYF. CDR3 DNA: TGTGCCAGCAGCCCTCGGGACAGACACCAAGAGACCCAGTACTTC.

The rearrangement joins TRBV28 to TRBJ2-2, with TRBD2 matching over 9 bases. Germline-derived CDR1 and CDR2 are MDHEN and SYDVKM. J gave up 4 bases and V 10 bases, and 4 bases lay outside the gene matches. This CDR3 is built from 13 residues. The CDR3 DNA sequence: TGTGCCACTCGCGGGAGGGGCACCGGGGAGCTGTTTTTT. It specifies CATRGRGTGELFF. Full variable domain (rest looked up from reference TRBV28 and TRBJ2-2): DVKVTQSSRYLVKRTGEKVFLECVQDMDHENMFWYRQDPGLGLRLIYFSYDVKMKEKGDIPEGYSVSREKKERFSLILESASTNQTSMYLCATRGRGTGELFFGEGSRLTVL.

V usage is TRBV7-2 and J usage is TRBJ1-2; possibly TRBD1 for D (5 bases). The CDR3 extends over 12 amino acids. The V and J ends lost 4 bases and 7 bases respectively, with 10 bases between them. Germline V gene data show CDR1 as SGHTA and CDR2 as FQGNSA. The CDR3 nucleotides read TGTGCCAGCAGCTCCAGGGTAGCTGGCTACACCTTC. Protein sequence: CASSSRVAGYTF.

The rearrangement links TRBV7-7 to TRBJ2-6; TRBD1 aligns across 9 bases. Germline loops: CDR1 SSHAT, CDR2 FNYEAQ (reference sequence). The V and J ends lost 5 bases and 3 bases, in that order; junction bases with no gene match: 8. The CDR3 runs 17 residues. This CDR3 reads CASSPSGQGHGANVLTF. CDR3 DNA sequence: TGTGCCAGCAGCCCTTCGGGACAGGGACATGGGGCCAACGTCCTGACTTTC. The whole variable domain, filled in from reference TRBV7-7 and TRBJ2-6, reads GAGVSQSPRYKVTKRGQDVTLRCDPISSHATLYWYQQALGQGPEFLTYFNYEAQPDKSGLPSDRFSAERPEGSISTLTIQRTEQRDSAMYRCASSPSGQGHGANVLTFGAGSRLTVL.

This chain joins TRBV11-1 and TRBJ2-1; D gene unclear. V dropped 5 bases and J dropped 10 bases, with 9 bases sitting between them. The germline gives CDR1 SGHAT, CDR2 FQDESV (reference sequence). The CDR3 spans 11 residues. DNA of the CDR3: TGTGCCAGCAGCCCCTCCCTGGAGCAGTTCTTC. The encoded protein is CASSPSLEQFF.

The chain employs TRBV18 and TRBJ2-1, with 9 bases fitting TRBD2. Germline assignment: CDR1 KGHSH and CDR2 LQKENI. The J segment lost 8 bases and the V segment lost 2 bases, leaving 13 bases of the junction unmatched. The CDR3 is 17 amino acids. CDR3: CASSPSSGTSRKDEQFF. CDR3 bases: TGTGCCAGCTCACCAAGTTCCGGGACTAGCAGGAAGGATGAGCAGTTCTTC.

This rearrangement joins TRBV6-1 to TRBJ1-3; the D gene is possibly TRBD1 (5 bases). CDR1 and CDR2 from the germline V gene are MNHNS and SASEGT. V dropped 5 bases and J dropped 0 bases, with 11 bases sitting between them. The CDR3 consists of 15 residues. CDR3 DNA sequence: TGTGCCAGCAGTCTGGGGGGGGGCTCTGGAAACACCATATATTTT. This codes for CASSLGGGSGNTIYF.

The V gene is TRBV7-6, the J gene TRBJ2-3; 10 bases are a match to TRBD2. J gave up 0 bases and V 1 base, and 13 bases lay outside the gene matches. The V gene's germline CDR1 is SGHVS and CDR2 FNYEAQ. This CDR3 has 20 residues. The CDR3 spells CASSLGPRIAGGLSTDTQYF. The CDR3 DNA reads TGTGCCAGCAGCTTAGGACCCCGAATAGCGGGAGGCCTAAGCACAGATACGCAGTATTTT.

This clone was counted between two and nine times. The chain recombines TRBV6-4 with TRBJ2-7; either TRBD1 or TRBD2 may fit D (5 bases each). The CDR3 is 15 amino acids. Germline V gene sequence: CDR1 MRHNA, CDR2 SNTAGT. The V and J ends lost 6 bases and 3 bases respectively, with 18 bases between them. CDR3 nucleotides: TGTGCCAGCAGCGAATGGGACGGGGATTTCTACGAGCAGTACTTC. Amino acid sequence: CASSEWDGDFYEQYF.

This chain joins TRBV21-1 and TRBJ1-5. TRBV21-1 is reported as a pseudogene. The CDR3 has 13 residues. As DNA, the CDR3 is TGTGCCAGCAGCAAAGCGCTGAGAGGGCCCCAGCATTTT. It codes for CASSKALRGPQHF.

This chain's CDR3 is CASSLTDSSYEQYF. The DNA of the CDR3 is TGTGCCAGCTCACTAACGGACAGTTCGTACGAGCAGTACTTC. The rearrangement joins TRBV18 to TRBJ2-5, with D perhaps TRBD1 (6 bases). TRBJ2-7 explains the end of the DNA better; the J call may be wrong. Germline V gene sequence: CDR1 KGHSH, CDR2 LQKENI. The CDR3 loop spans 14 amino acids.

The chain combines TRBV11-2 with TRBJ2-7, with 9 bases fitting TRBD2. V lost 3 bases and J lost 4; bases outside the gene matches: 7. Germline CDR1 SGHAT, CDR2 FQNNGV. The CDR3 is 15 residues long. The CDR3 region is CASSFPGGRGYEQYF. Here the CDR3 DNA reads TGTGCCAGCAGCTTCCCAGGCGGGAGGGGGTACGAGCAGTACTTC.

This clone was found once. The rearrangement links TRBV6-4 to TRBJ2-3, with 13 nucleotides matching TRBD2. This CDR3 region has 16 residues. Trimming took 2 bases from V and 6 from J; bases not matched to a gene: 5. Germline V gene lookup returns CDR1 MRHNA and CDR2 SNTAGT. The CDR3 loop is CASSDRLAGGGDTQYF. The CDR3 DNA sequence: TGTGCCAGCAGTGACCGACTAGCGGGAGGCGGGGATACGCAGTATTTT.

The CDR3 loop is CAWDIPRRGEVTEAFF. The CDR3 DNA sequence: TGTGCCTGGGATATACCTCGGAGGGGGGAAGTCACTGAAGCTTTCTTT. This chain joins TRBV30 and TRBJ1-1, with a weak D call TRBD1 (6 bases). CDR1 and CDR2 from the germline V gene are GTSNPN and SVGIG (reference sequence). Between the trimmed V and J ends, which lost 5 bases and 4 bases, there was a span of 23 bases. This CDR3 spans 16 amino acids. Full variable domain (rest looked up from reference TRBV30 and TRBJ1-1): SQTIHQWPATLVQPVGSPLSLECTVEGTSNPNLYWYRQAAGRGLQLLFYSVGIGQISSEVPQNLSASRPQDRQFILSSKKLLLSDSGFYLCAWDIPRRGEVTEAFFGQGTRLTVV.

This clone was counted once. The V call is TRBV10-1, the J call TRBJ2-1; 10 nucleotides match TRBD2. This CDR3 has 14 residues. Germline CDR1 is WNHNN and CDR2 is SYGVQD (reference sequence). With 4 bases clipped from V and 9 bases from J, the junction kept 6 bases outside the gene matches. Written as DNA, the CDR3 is TGCGCCAGCAGTGGGAGCGGGAGGGCCGGTGAGCAGTTCTTC. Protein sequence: CASSGSGRAGEQFF.

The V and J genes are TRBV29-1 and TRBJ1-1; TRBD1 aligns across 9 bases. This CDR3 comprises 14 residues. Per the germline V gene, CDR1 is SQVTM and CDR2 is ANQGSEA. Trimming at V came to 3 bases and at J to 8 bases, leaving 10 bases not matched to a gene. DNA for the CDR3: TGCAGCGTTGACCCGGACAGGGGACCGGTGGAAGCTTTCTTT. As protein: CSVDPDRGPVEAFF.